These 4 T cell receptor beta chains came from one sample sequenced in a study of cytomegalovirus exposure and HLA in healthy donors. In the PCR, 60 Vbeta and 13 Jbeta primers were used. The repertoire was sequenced with immunoSEQ multiplex PCR; TCRdb's copy has only in-frame clones and lacks some. The table shows some 100,000 clones, with roughly 83% occurring only once. Sequences were obtained from PBMCs. These TCRs come from a female donor in good health and CMV-seropositive.

This chain links TRBV5-4 with TRBJ2-7, with no clear D. The CDR3 contains 15 residues. Per the germline V gene, CDR1 is SGHNT and CDR2 is YYREEE (reference sequence). Trimming took 0 bases from V and 1 from J, leaving 11 bases between them. CDR3 region: CASSLAAGRSYEQYF. CDR3 DNA sequence: TGTGCCAGCAGCTTGGCTGCTGGCAGATCCTACGAGCAGTACTTC.

As regards this clone: At the DNA level, this CDR3 is encoded by other sequences in the same sample as well. This chain uses TRBV5-1 with TRBJ2-1; 9 positions match TRBD2. The CDR3 length is 15 residues. Germline CDR1 is SGHRS and CDR2 is YFSETQ. The V gene end was trimmed by 2 bases and the J gene end by 2 bases; junction bases not matched to a gene: 2. This chain's CDR3 is CASSLAGGTYNEQFF. The CDR3 bases are TGCGCCAGCAGCTTAGCGGGGGGAACCTACAATGAGCAGTTCTTC.

The V gene is TRBV5-1, the J gene TRBJ2-7; D perhaps matches TRBD1 (6 bases). In germline, CDR1 is SGHRS, CDR2 YFSETQ. V was trimmed by 3 bases and J by 10 bases, leaving 11 bases between them. The CDR3 totals 11 residues. The chain's CDR3 is CASSSQGIQYF. DNA of the CDR3: TGCGCCAGCAGCTCGCAGGGGATTCAGTACTTC.

The sample holds a few counts of this clone. The chain has TRBV30 and TRBJ2-3, with TRBD2 matching over 8 bases. Germline CDR1 reads GTSNPN; CDR2 reads SVGIG (reference sequence). V dropped 6 bases and J dropped 7; count of bases not matched to a gene: 12. This CDR3 has 14 residues. CDR3 in amino acids: CACSGLVWAYTQYF. The CDR3 DNA reads TGTGCCTGTTCGGGACTAGTCTGGGCTTATACGCAGTATTTT.